This TCR beta chain emerged from a study of monozygotic twins with inflammatory bowel disease. Details on this clonotype: Antigen specificity is unknown.

Germline CDR1 reads MNHEY; CDR2 reads SMNVEV (reference sequence). The length of the CDR3 is 16 residues. Making cDNA involved eight separate reactions per sample. Template-switch reactions added UMIs with a 6-nucleotide sample barcode. One entry per CDR3 protein, without DNA, is what TCRdb gives after re-calling the 5' RACE reads. The sample's table shows approximately 300,000 distinct CDR3 sequences. Whole-study results and caveats: Versus healthy twins, IBD patients showed fewer clonotypes shared with others, especially with disease activity.

RNA in its total form was extracted from whole blood, and T cells were not sorted. This chain links TRBV27 with TRBJ2-7; the D call of TRBD1 rests on TCRdb alone, since no DNA is present to check it. The sequenced material came from blood. The origin of this receptor is a human donor with ulcerative colitis or Crohn's disease, or a healthy co-twin of an affected twin (not recorded which). The CDR3 protein is CASSSPSTGSGYEQYF.